This passage covers 28 T cell receptor beta chains from one sample sequenced in a study of T cells in Graves' hyperthyroidism and ophthalmopathy. Authors of the study amplified TCR beta CDR3 regions from RNA transcripts. During a first-round RT-PCR of the TCR CDR3, the HTBI primer set was used. TCRdb reprocessed the multiplex PCR reads with MiXCR, giving one entry per CDR3 protein. In the table there are approximately 590,000 distinct CDR3 sequences, around 16% of which are singletons. The specimen was blood. The receptors originated from a woman aged 25-40 years with Graves' hyperthyroidism.

The chain joins TRBV30 to TRBJ2-1; D gene uncertain. Germline-derived CDR1 and CDR2 are GTSNPN and SVGIG (reference sequence). Trimming stripped 5 bases from V and 0 bases from J, with 8 bases between. The CDR3 length is 13 residues. In nucleotides, the CDR3 is TGTGCCTGGCTGGTCCGCTCCTACAATGAGCAGTTCTTC. It yields the protein CAWLVRSYNEQFF.

The CDR3 DNA reads TGCAGTGCTCCGACTAGCGGGAGTGTGTCCTACAATGAGCAGTTCTTC. As protein: CSAPTSGSVSYNEQFF. The chain employs TRBV20-1 and TRBJ2-1, with 12 positions matching TRBD2. The V and J ends lost 5 bases and 1 base, in that order; junction bases with no gene match: 6. Germline V CDR1 and CDR2: DFQATT, SNEGSKA (reference sequence). The CDR3 runs to 16 residues.

This clonotype was picked up many times. The chain is built from TRBV30 and TRBJ1-6; D ambiguous. This CDR3 contains 15 residues. CDR1 and CDR2 from the germline V gene are GTSNPN and SVGIG (reference sequence). V gave up 0 bases and J gave up 3 bases, with 9 bases separating them. The CDR3 nucleotides are TGTGCCTGGAGTGTACTGGATCTCTATAATTCACCCCTCCACTTT. Encoded protein: CAWSVLDLYNSPLHF.

This clonotype was counted ten times or more. The chain couples TRBV11-2 to TRBJ1-4; the match to TRBD1 covers 7 bases. J was trimmed by 7 bases and V by 4 bases; bases with no gene match: 3. Germline V gives CDR1 SGHAT, CDR2 FQNNGV. The CDR3 is 13 residues long. Here the CDR3 DNA reads TGTGCCAGCAGCTCGGGACAGACTGAAAAACTGTTTTTT. It is translated as CASSSGQTEKLFF.

A single count supports this clonotype. Since a much larger clone is just one base distant, this may be a read error. The CDR3 nucleotides are TGTGCCAGCAGCCAGTCGATCACCGGGGAGCAGTTTTTT. This codes for CASSQSITGEQFF. The V and J genes are TRBV5-1 and TRBJ2-2; weak D call: TRBD2 (5 bases). The germline V gene encodes CDR1 SGHRS and CDR2 YFSETQ. The CDR3 is 13 residues long.

The table lists this clonotype with many counts. The chain has TRBV29-1 and TRBJ2-3, with 7 bases that match TRBD2. The CDR3 extends over 17 amino acids. Germline CDR1 reads SQVTM; CDR2 reads ANQGSEA. J was trimmed by 6 bases and V by 5 bases; bases with no gene match: 20. CDR3 region: CSVSPTREGLRGDTQYF. CDR3 DNA: TGCAGCGTTTCCCCGACGAGGGAGGGCCTCAGAGGTGATACGCAGTATTTT.

This clonotype was counted at least ten times. V gene TRBV7-2 combines with J gene TRBJ2-7, with TRBD2 identical over 7 bases. The CDR3 extends over 16 amino acids. Germline V CDR1 and CDR2: SGHTA, FQGNSA. V was pared by 4 bases and J by 0 bases, with 9 bases of the junction left unmatched. Here the CDR3 reads CASSYTGGPGSYEQYF. CDR3 sequence (DNA): TGTGCCAGCAGCTACACGGGAGGACCTGGCTCCTACGAGCAGTACTTC.

This clonotype was counted ten times or more. The chain uses TRBV5-1 and TRBJ2-7; D is perhaps TRBD1 (5 bases). V lost 6 bases, J lost 2 bases, and 12 bases lay in between. Looked up from germline, CDR1 is SGHRS and CDR2 is YFSETQ. CDR3 length equals 13 residues. The CDR3 protein is CASTQGSTYEQYF. In DNA, the CDR3 is TGCGCCAGCACCCAGGGAAGTACCTACGAGCAGTACTTC.

At least ten counts were recorded for this clonotype. V gene TRBV11-2 combines with J gene TRBJ2-1; D is uncertain. CDR1 SGHAT and CDR2 FQNNGV come from the germline V gene. The V gene lost 0 bases and the J gene lost 1 base, with 13 bases spanning the gap. The CDR3 spans 17 residues. CDR3 nucleotide sequence: TGTGCCAGCAGCTTAGATCTCCAGGTGGGTTCCTACAATGAGCAGTTCTTC. It translates to CASSLDLQVGSYNEQFF. Filled out from reference TRBV11-2 and TRBJ2-1, the complete variable domain reads EAGVAQSPRYKIIEKRQSVAFWCNPISGHATLYWYQQILGQGPKLLIQFQNNGVVDDSQLPKDRFSAERLKGVDSTLKIQPAKLEDSAVYLCASSLDLQVGSYNEQFFGPGTRLTVL.

This clonotype was seen ten or more times. The chain joins TRBV12-3 or TRBV12-4 to TRBJ2-3; TRBD1 aligns across 7 bases. The J segment lost 2 bases and the V segment lost 5 bases, leaving 4 bases of the junction unmatched. The CDR3 loop spans 14 amino acids. CDR3 DNA sequence: TGTGCCAGCAGTCCTGGGACAGACACAGATACGCAGTATTTT. It yields the protein CASSPGTDTDTQYF.

This clonotype was seen ten or more times. The V gene is TRBV30, the J gene TRBJ1-1; no clear D gene. This CDR3 is 11 amino acids long. V lost 2 bases and J 1 base, leaving 2 bases between the germline ends. Germline CDR1 GTSNPN, CDR2 SVGIG (reference sequence). The CDR3 here is CAWSKNTEAFF. The CDR3 DNA follows: TGTGCCTGGAGTAAGAACACTGAAGCTTTCTTT.

This clonotype was seen many times. The chain uses TRBV30 and TRBJ2-5; possibly TRBD2 for D (6 bases). V lost 1 base, J lost 1 base, and 13 bases lay in between. The V gene's germline CDR1 is GTSNPN and CDR2 SVGIG (reference sequence). The CDR3 runs to 15 residues. CDR3 sequence: CAWSGPGAVQETQYF. The CDR3 region has the DNA TGTGCCTGGAGTGGCCCGGGAGCGGTCCAAGAGACCCAGTACTTC.

This clonotype was detected a few times. V and J are TRBV5-6 and TRBJ2-2; 8 nucleotides agree with TRBD1. This CDR3 spans 14 amino acids. The germline V gene encodes CDR1 SGHDT and CDR2 YYEEEE. The J segment lost 7 bases and the V segment lost 5 bases, leaving 7 bases of the junction unmatched. In DNA, the CDR3 is TGTGCCAGCAGTCTCAGGGGGCGCGTCGGGGAGCTGTTTTTT. Encoded protein: CASSLRGRVGELFF. Complete variable domain (other parts from reference TRBV5-6 and TRBJ2-2): DAGVTQSPTHLIKTRGQQVTLRCSPKSGHDTVSWYQQALGQGPQFIFQYYEEEERQRGNFPDRFSGHQFPNYSSELNVNALLLGDSALYLCASSLRGRVGELFFGEGSRLTVL.

This clonotype was found a few times. The V and J genes are TRBV7-9 and TRBJ1-2, with D perhaps TRBD1 (6 bases). Germline V gene sequence: CDR1 SEHNR, CDR2 FQNEAQ (reference sequence). Trimming stripped 5 bases from V and 8 bases from J, with 21 bases between. This CDR3 contains 15 residues. The CDR3 DNA is TGTGCCAGCAGCACCCAAGAGGGGACACCGGGGGGCTACACCTTC. It encodes CASSTQEGTPGGYTF.

The chain carries TRBV9 and TRBJ2-1, with TRBD1 matching 9 bases. The germline gives CDR1 SGDLS, CDR2 YYNGEE. V trimming: 3 bases; J trimming: 5 bases; junction bases outside the gene matches: 9. The CDR3 consists of 16 residues. CDR3 sequence reads: CASSARPGQGNNEQFF. CDR3 in DNA: TGTGCCAGCAGCGCCCGACCGGGACAGGGAAACAATGAGCAGTTCTTC.

Comments on this clonotype: This may come from a read error, since a much larger clone is one base off. The CDR3, as DNA: TGTGCCTGCAGGCCTTCGACAGTCAATAATTCACCCCTCCACTTT. It is translated as CACRPSTVNNSPLHF. The chain uses TRBV12-3 or TRBV12-4 and TRBJ1-6, with D tentatively TRBD1 (5 bases). The CDR3 length is 15 residues.

This clonotype was found many times. The chain couples TRBV28 to TRBJ2-7, with 8 bases lining up with TRBD1. J gave up 3 bases and V 2 bases, and 9 bases lay outside the gene matches. CDR1 MDHEN and CDR2 SYDVKM come from the germline V gene. The CDR3 runs 16 residues. CDR3 DNA: TGTGCCAGCAGTTTAGCCGGGACAGGTTTTTTCTACGAGCAGTACTTC. Translating it yields CASSLAGTGFFYEQYF.

This clonotype was detected many times. The DNA of the CDR3 is TGTGCCAGCAGTTCCAGGCGACTGAACACTGAAGCTTTCTTT. Translated: CASSSRRLNTEAFF. V gene TRBV12-3 or TRBV12-4 combines with J gene TRBJ1-1; D call uncertain. Trimming took 4 bases from V and 0 from J, leaving 9 bases between them. The length of the CDR3 is 14 residues.

This clonotype has more than one count but fewer than ten. The chain links TRBV4-1 to TRBJ2-7; D ambiguous. The germline V and J ends were trimmed by 0 bases and 3 bases, with 15 bases remaining between them. CDR1 and CDR2 (germline): MGHRA, YSYEKL. The CDR3 is 16 residues long. CDR3 residues: CASSQDAQLNHYEQYF. DNA of the CDR3: TGCGCCAGCAGCCAAGATGCGCAACTGAACCACTACGAGCAGTACTTC.

On this clonotype: The junction departs from the called germline gene at one end, perhaps through a read error. V and J are TRBV10-3 and TRBJ2-2; no definite D call. Germline loops: CDR1 ENHRY, CDR2 SYGVKD. This CDR3 comprises 14 residues. The CDR3 DNA reads as TGTGCCAGCAGTTGGGCAGGAAACACCGGGGAGCTGTTTTTT. Translation: CASSWAGNTGELFF.

This clonotype was seen at least ten times. The gene calls are TRBV3-1 and TRBJ1-2, with D perhaps matching TRBD1 (6 bases). This CDR3 region has 15 residues. Trimming shortened V by 1 base and J by 7 bases, and 16 bases separated the two germline ends. Germline-derived CDR1 and CDR2 are LGHDT and YNNKEL (reference sequence). The CDR3 reads CASSQGSEGDLGYTF. The DNA for the CDR3 is TGTGCCAGCAGCCAAGGGTCAGAGGGGGACCTTGGCTACACCTTC.

This clonotype was observed many times. The chain joins TRBV3-1 to TRBJ1-2; no clear D. V shed 4 bases and J shed 6 bases, with 15 bases lying between them. The CDR3 has 14 residues. The germline V gene has CDR1 LGHDT and CDR2 YNNKEL (reference sequence). Here the CDR3 DNA reads TGTGCCAGCAGCCCACGACGGACTGGCGATGGCTACACCTTC. As protein: CASSPRRTGDGYTF.

This clonotype appeared many times. DNA of the CDR3: TGTGCCAGCAGCTTCGCCCGGGAGGGTAACGAGCAGTACTTC. This sequence encodes CASSFAREGNEQYF. The V gene is TRBV13, the J gene TRBJ2-7; TRBD2 aligns across 8 bases. V trimming: 3 bases; J trimming: 5 bases; junction bases outside the gene matches: 6. The CDR3 has 14 amino acids. Germline V gene lookup returns CDR1 PRHDT and CDR2 FYEKMQ (reference sequence).

This clonotype was recorded a few times. The V call is TRBV20-1, the J call TRBJ2-3, with D tentatively TRBD1 or TRBD2 (6 bases each). In germline, CDR1 is DFQATT, CDR2 SNEGSKA (reference sequence). The length of the CDR3 is 13 residues. Trimming removed 6 bases from V and 2 bases from J, with 12 bases in between. In nucleotides, the CDR3 is TGCAGTGCAGAGGGGGGAGCCACAGATACGCAGTATTTT. This codes for CSAEGGATDTQYF.

V and J are TRBV28 and TRBJ2-5; weak D call: TRBD2 (5 bases). Germline V gives CDR1 MDHEN, CDR2 SYDVKM. Trimming took 7 bases from V and 1 from J, leaving 13 bases between them. There are 14 residues in the CDR3. CDR3 bases: TGTGCCAGCACCCACTGGAGGACCCAAGAGACCCAGTACTTC. It translates to CASTHWRTQETQYF.

In this sample, this clonotype turned up many times. The chain couples TRBV6-5 to TRBJ2-7; 10 bases fit TRBD1. This CDR3 region has 16 residues. The V segment lost 0 bases and the J segment 2 bases; nucleotides outside the gene matches: 4. Germline V CDR1 and CDR2: MNHEY, SVGAGI. The CDR3 region has the DNA TGTGCCAGCAGTTACTCGGGACAGGGGATCCCCTACGAGCAGTACTTC. The encoded protein is CASSYSGQGIPYEQYF.

This clonotype was counted a few times. CDR3 DNA: TGTGCCACCAGTGATTATATCAATGAGCAGTTCTTC. Translated: CATSDYINEQFF. The rearrangement links TRBV24-1 to TRBJ2-1; no definite D call. The CDR3 extends over 12 amino acids. V was clipped by 2 bases and J by 6 bases, with 4 bases between them. Germline V gene data show CDR1 as KGHDR and CDR2 as SFDVKD.

This clonotype was counted many times. This chain links TRBV28 with TRBJ1-1, with D possibly matching TRBD1 (6 bases). Germline assignment: CDR1 MDHEN and CDR2 SYDVKM. The CDR3 sequence is 17 residues long. Deletions cut 5 bases from V and 0 bases from J, with 19 bases between. This CDR3 is CASSHDRTWVMNTEAFF. CDR3 coding DNA: TGTGCCAGCAGTCACGACAGGACATGGGTTATGAACACTGAAGCTTTCTTT.